Here is one TCR beta chain with its context. The antigen is undetermined. At one boundary the junction diverges from the germline segment, which might be a read error. Looked up from germline, CDR1 is SGHVS and CDR2 is FQNEAQ. The CDR3 is 16 amino acids. The source of the sample is a study of CD8 T cells in ankylosing spondylitis. Broader study findings: What appeared characteristic of ankylosing spondylitis blood was a TCR beta motif of under 10 highly homologous variants. Matched ankylosing spondylitis synovial fluid reportedly contained a significantly enriched population of disease-linked clones.

Quantitative molecular-barcoded 5'-RACE generated the TCR beta libraries. One entry per CDR3 protein, called by TCRdb with MiXCR from the 5' RACE reads. The sample yields some 220,000 distinct CDR3 sequences, about 11% seen once. The material sequenced was blood, either unsorted or a sorted T cell fraction (not recorded which). The clonotype originates from a male donor with ankylosing spondylitis or in good health (not recorded which). The rearrangement uses TRBV7-8 and TRBJ2-1, with TRBD1 matching over 10 bases. The CDR3 sequence is CASSLPGQGMGNEQFF. In DNA, the CDR3 is TGCGCCAGCAGCTTACCGGGACAGGGGATGGGCAATGAGCAGTTCTTC.